A selection of T cell receptor beta chains follows, all from one sample in a study of cytomegalovirus exposure and HLA in healthy donors. Using immunoSEQ multiplex PCR, the repertoire was profiled, and TCRdb retains in-frame clones only, with some absent. The sample carries some 120,000 clones, around 83% recorded once. The sequenced sample consisted of PBMCs. These receptors all stem from a woman aged 18 to 35 in good health and CMV-seropositive. CDR3s include the opening cysteine and the closing phenylalanine or tryptophan. D genes are given only for firm matches. Rows may omit the clone size; those that give it use once, few, many or a size class.

CDR3aa: CASNGGEGALGEAFF; CDR3nt: TGTGCCAGTAACGGGGGCGAGGGGGCCCTGGGGGAGGCTTTCTTT; abundance: .; v_gene: TRBV19; j_gene: TRBJ1-1; d_gene: TRBD1
CDR3aa: CSVGAQAGTPDTQYF; CDR3nt: TGCAGCGTTGGTGCCCAAGCGGGGACCCCAGATACGCAGTATTTT; abundance: few; v_gene: TRBV29-1; j_gene: TRBJ2-3; d_gene: TRBD2
CDR3aa: CASSPRQFSSYEQYF; CDR3nt: TGTGCCAGCAGTCCCAGACAGTTCAGCTCCTACGAGCAGTACTTC; abundance: .; v_gene: TRBV28; j_gene: TRBJ2-7; d_gene: .
CDR3aa: CASKEGGGYGTGELFF; CDR3nt: TGTGCCAGCAAGGAAGGCGGAGGATATGGCACCGGGGAGCTGTTTTTT; abundance: few; v_gene: TRBV25-1; j_gene: TRBJ2-2; d_gene: .
CDR3aa: CASSLASGGNLYNEQFF; CDR3nt: TGCGCCAGCAGCTTGGCTAGCGGGGGAAACCTCTACAATGAGCAGTTCTTC; abundance: .; v_gene: TRBV5-1; j_gene: TRBJ2-1; d_gene: TRBD2
CDR3aa: CASSLPTSGVSGEQYF; CDR3nt: TGTGCCAGCAGCTTGCCGACTAGCGGGGTGTCGGGGGAGCAGTACTTC; abundance: .; v_gene: TRBV5-6; j_gene: TRBJ2-7; d_gene: TRBD2
CDR3aa: CASSQGDSSYGYTF; CDR3nt: TGTGCCAGCAGCCAAGGGGACAGCTCTTATGGCTACACCTTC; abundance: once; v_gene: TRBV4-2; j_gene: TRBJ1-2; d_gene: TRBD1
CDR3aa: CASSPDRIPLHNSPLHF; CDR3nt: TGTGCCAGCAGCCCAGACAGAATCCCCCTCCATAATTCACCCCTCCACTTT; abundance: .; v_gene: TRBV7-8; j_gene: TRBJ1-6; d_gene: .
CDR3aa: CATRQGGTEAFF; CDR3nt: TGTGCCACCCGACAGGGGGGCACTGAAGCTTTCTTT; abundance: .; v_gene: TRBV27; j_gene: TRBJ1-1; d_gene: TRBD1
CDR3aa: CASRISGELFF; CDR3nt: TGTGCCAGCAGAATCTCCGGGGAGCTGTTTTTT; abundance: .; v_gene: TRBV6-1; j_gene: TRBJ2-2; d_gene: .
CDR3aa: CASSFRDRGSYEQYF; CDR3nt: TGTGCCAGCAGCTTCCGGGACAGGGGTAGTTACGAGCAGTACTTC; abundance: .; v_gene: TRBV11-2; j_gene: TRBJ2-7; d_gene: TRBD1
CDR3aa: CASSVEAASAFSPLHF; CDR3nt: TGTGCCAGCAGTGTGGAGGCGGCGTCGGCCTTTTCACCCCTCCACTTT; abundance: .; v_gene: TRBV6-1; j_gene: TRBJ1-6; d_gene: .
CDR3aa: CASSVDSYNEQFF; CDR3nt: TGTGCCAGCAGTGTGGACAGTTACAATGAGCAGTTCTTC; abundance: .; v_gene: TRBV6-4; j_gene: TRBJ2-1; d_gene: .
CDR3aa: CASSLATGPGNTIYF; CDR3nt: TGCGCCAGCAGCTTGGCGACAGGGCCTGGAAACACCATATATTTT; abundance: .; v_gene: TRBV5-1; j_gene: TRBJ1-3; d_gene: TRBD1
CDR3aa: CASSGGLPQETQYF; CDR3nt: TGTGCCAGCAGTGGGGGGCTCCCCCAAGAGACCCAGTACTTC; abundance: .; v_gene: TRBV25-1; j_gene: TRBJ2-5; d_gene: .
CDR3aa: CAISESGRGVGYGYTF; CDR3nt: TGTGCCATCAGTGAGTCCGGACGGGGAGTAGGCTATGGCTACACCTTC; abundance: .; v_gene: TRBV10-3; j_gene: TRBJ1-2; d_gene: .
CDR3aa: CASSFTGTRQTEAFF; CDR3nt: TGCGCCAGCAGCTTTACAGGGACGAGGCAAACTGAAGCTTTCTTT; abundance: .; v_gene: TRBV5-1; j_gene: TRBJ1-1; d_gene: .
CDR3aa: CASSYLTSGVTEAFF; CDR3nt: TGTGCCAGCAGTTATCTTACCTCAGGGGTGACTGAAGCTTTCTTT; abundance: few; v_gene: TRBV6-6; j_gene: TRBJ1-1; d_gene: .
CDR3aa: CASSVAGQGAYATQYF; CDR3nt: TGTGCCAGCAGCGTAGCCGGACAGGGGGCGTATGCGACCCAGTACTTC; abundance: .; v_gene: TRBV9; j_gene: TRBJ2-5; d_gene: TRBD1
CDR3aa: CASSFGSGGLGGISYEQYF; CDR3nt: TGTGCCAGCAGCTTCGGCTCAGGGGGGCTGGGGGGTATCTCCTACGAGCAGTACTTC; abundance: once; v_gene: TRBV7-9; j_gene: TRBJ2-7; d_gene: .
CDR3aa: CASSQGSLETQYF; CDR3nt: TGTGCCAGCAGCCAGGGATCGCTGGAGACCCAGTACTTC; abundance: .; v_gene: TRBV5-4; j_gene: TRBJ2-5; d_gene: .
CDR3aa: CASSLPGGETQYF; CDR3nt: TGTGCCAGCAGCTTGCCAGGAGGAGAGACCCAGTACTTC; abundance: .; v_gene: TRBV5-5; j_gene: TRBJ2-5; d_gene: .
CDR3aa: CACRQGNYEQYF; CDR3nt: TGTGCCTGTAGACAGGGGAACTACGAGCAGTACTTC; abundance: .; v_gene: TRBV30; j_gene: TRBJ2-7; d_gene: TRBD1
CDR3aa: CASSVVGLYYEQYF; CDR3nt: TGTGCCAGCAGCGTCGTGGGACTTTACTACGAGCAGTACTTC; abundance: .; v_gene: TRBV9; j_gene: TRBJ2-7; d_gene: .
CDR3aa: CSARTSGGTDTQYF; CDR3nt: TGCAGCGCTCGGACTAGCGGGGGCACAGATACGCAGTATTTT; abundance: once; v_gene: TRBV29-1; j_gene: TRBJ2-3; d_gene: TRBD2
CDR3aa: CAWRKQGATGELFF; CDR3nt: TGTGCCTGGAGAAAACAGGGAGCTACCGGGGAGCTGTTTTTT; abundance: .; v_gene: TRBV30; j_gene: TRBJ2-2; d_gene: .
CDR3aa: CASSPRVAGGYEQYF; CDR3nt: TGTGCCAGTAGCCCCAGGGTAGCGGGGGGCTACGAGCAGTACTTC; abundance: .; v_gene: TRBV19; j_gene: TRBJ2-7; d_gene: TRBD2
CDR3aa: CASSPGTALNEQYF; CDR3nt: TGTGCCAGTAGCCCCGGGACAGCACTTAACGAGCAGTACTTC; abundance: .; v_gene: TRBV19; j_gene: TRBJ2-7; d_gene: TRBD1
CDR3aa: CASSLDGRAYSNQPQHF; CDR3nt: TGTGCCAGCAGCTTAGATGGGCGGGCCTATAGCAATCAGCCCCAGCATTTT; abundance: .; v_gene: TRBV11-2; j_gene: TRBJ1-5; d_gene: .
CDR3aa: CASSYAYDQPQHF; CDR3nt: TGTGCCAGCAGTTACGCGTACGATCAGCCCCAGCATTTT; abundance: .; v_gene: TRBV6-5; j_gene: TRBJ1-5; d_gene: .
CDR3aa: CASSYGVEAFF; CDR3nt: TGTGCCAGCAGTTATGGAGTTGAAGCTTTCTTT; abundance: .; v_gene: TRBV6-6; j_gene: TRBJ1-1; d_gene: .
CDR3aa: CASSATGGELSTPRTF; CDR3nt: TGTGCCAGTAGTGCGACAGGGGGCGAATTAAGCACCCCTAGGACCTTC; abundance: .; v_gene: TRBV19; j_gene: TRBJ1-2; d_gene: TRBD1
CDR3aa: CASSDEEGGSWEKLFF; CDR3nt: TGTGCCAGCAGTGATGAAGAAGGGGGATCTTGGGAAAAACTGTTTTTT; abundance: few; v_gene: TRBV6-1; j_gene: TRBJ1-4; d_gene: .
CDR3aa: CASSKVSPRAGYF; CDR3nt: TGTGCCAGCAGCAAAGTGTCCCCACGAGCGGGGTACTTC; abundance: once; v_gene: TRBV21-1; j_gene: TRBJ2-5; d_gene: .
CDR3aa: CSAEEAYEQYF; CDR3nt: TGCAGCGCCGAGGAGGCCTACGAGCAGTACTTC; abundance: .; v_gene: TRBV29-1; j_gene: TRBJ2-7; d_gene: .
CDR3aa: CASSRPGQGYEQYF; CDR3nt: TGCGCCAGCAGCCGGCCGGGACAGGGGTACGAGCAGTACTTC; abundance: .; v_gene: TRBV4-1; j_gene: TRBJ2-7; d_gene: TRBD1
CDR3aa: CASSSGQLIYGYTF; CDR3nt: TGTGCCAGCAGTTCGGGACAGCTCATCTATGGCTACACCTTC; abundance: .; v_gene: TRBV6-1; j_gene: TRBJ1-2; d_gene: TRBD1
CDR3aa: CASRTQPGTAGSYEQYF; CDR3nt: TGTGCCAGCAGGACTCAGCCCGGGACAGCCGGATCCTACGAGCAGTACTTC; abundance: few; v_gene: TRBV6-4; j_gene: TRBJ2-7; d_gene: TRBD1
CDR3aa: CASSVGDLRPYEQYF; CDR3nt: TGTGCCAGCAGCGTTGGGGACTTAAGGCCTTACGAGCAGTACTTC; abundance: .; v_gene: TRBV9; j_gene: TRBJ2-7; d_gene: .
CDR3aa: CASSLGAGEQYF; CDR3nt: TGTGCCAGCAGCTTAGGAGCAGGGGAGCAGTATTTT; abundance: .; v_gene: TRBV11-3; j_gene: TRBJ2-3; d_gene: .
CDR3aa: CASSPDPGWTEAFF; CDR3nt: TGTGCCAGCAGCCCCGACCCGGGTTGGACTGAAGCTTTCTTT; abundance: .; v_gene: TRBV11-2; j_gene: TRBJ1-1; d_gene: .
CDR3aa: CASSESGTGKGQPQHF; CDR3nt: TGTGCCAGCAGCGAATCCGGGACAGGGAAGGGTCAGCCCCAGCATTTT; abundance: .; v_gene: TRBV2; j_gene: TRBJ1-5; d_gene: TRBD1
CDR3aa: CASSGGLAANEQFF; CDR3nt: TGTGCCAGCAGTGGGGGACTAGCCGCCAATGAGCAGTTCTTC; abundance: .; v_gene: TRBV6-4; j_gene: TRBJ2-1; d_gene: TRBD2